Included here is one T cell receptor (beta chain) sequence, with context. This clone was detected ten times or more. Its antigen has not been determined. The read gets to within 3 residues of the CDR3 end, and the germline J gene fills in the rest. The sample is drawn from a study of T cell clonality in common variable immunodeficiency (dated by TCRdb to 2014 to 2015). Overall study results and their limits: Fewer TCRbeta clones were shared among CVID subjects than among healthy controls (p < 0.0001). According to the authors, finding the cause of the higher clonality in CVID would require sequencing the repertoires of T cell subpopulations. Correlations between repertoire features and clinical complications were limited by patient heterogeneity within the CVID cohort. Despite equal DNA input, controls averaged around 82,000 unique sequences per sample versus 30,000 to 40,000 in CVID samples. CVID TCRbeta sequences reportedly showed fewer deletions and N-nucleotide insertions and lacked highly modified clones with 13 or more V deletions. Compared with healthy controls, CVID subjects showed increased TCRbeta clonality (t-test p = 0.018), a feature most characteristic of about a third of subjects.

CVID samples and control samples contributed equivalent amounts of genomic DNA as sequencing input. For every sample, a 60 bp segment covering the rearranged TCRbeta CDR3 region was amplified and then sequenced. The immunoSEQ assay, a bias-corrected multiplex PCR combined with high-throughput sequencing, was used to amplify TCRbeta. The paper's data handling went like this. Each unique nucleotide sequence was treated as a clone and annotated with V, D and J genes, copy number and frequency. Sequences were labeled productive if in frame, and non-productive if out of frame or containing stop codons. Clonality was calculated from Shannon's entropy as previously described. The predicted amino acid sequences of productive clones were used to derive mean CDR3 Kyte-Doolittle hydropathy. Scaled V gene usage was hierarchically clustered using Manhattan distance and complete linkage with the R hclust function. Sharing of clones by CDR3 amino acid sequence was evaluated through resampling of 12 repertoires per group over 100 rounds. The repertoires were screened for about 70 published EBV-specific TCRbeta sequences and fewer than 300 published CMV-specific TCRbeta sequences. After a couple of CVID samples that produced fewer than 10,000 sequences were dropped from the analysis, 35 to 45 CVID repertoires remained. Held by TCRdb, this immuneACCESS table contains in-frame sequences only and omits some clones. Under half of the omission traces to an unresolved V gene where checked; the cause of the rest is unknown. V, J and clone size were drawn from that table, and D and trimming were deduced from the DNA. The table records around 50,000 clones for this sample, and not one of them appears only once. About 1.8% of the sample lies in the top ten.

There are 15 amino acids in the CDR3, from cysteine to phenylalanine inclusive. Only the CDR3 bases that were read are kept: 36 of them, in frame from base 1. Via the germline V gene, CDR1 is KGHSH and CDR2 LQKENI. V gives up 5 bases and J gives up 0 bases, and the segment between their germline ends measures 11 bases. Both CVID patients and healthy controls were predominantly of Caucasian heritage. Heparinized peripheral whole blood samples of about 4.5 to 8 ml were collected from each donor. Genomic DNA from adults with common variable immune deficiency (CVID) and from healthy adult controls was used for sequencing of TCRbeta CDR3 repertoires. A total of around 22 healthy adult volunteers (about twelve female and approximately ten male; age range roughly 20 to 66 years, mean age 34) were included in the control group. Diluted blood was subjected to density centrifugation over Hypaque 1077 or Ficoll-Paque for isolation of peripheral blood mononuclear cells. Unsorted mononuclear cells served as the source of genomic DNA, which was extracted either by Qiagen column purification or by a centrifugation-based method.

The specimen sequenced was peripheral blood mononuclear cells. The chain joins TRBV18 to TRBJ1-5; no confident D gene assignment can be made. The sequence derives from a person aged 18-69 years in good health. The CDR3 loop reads CASSEAAYSNQPQHF. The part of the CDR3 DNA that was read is TGTGCCAGCTCAGAGGCCGCATATAGCAATCAGCCC.